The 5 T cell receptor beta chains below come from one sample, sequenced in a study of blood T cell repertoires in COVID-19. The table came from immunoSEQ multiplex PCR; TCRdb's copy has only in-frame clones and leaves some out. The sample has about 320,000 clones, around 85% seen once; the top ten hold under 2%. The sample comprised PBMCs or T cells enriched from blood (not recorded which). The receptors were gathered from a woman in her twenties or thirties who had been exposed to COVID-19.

The CDR3 reads CASSSGGSGNTIYF. Written as DNA, the CDR3 is TGTGCCAGCAGTTCAGGGGGCTCTGGAAACACCATATATTTT. This chain joins TRBV6-5 and TRBJ1-3, with 7 bases aligning to TRBD1. This CDR3 is built from 14 residues. Germline lookup yields CDR1 MNHEY and CDR2 SVGAGI. Trimming took 4 bases from V and 0 from J; bases not matched to a gene: 0.

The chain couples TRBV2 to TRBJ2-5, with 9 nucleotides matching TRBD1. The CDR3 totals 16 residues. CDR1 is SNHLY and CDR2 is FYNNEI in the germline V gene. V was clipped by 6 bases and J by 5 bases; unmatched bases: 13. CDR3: CASRSGTGWTLETQYF. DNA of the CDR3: TGTGCCAGCAGGTCCGGGACAGGGTGGACATTGGAGACCCAGTACTTC.

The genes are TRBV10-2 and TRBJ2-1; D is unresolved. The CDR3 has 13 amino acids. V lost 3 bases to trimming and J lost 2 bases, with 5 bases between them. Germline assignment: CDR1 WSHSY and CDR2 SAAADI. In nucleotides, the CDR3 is TGCGCCAGCAGTGATCAGGCCTACAATGAGCAGTTCTTC. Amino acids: CASSDQAYNEQFF.

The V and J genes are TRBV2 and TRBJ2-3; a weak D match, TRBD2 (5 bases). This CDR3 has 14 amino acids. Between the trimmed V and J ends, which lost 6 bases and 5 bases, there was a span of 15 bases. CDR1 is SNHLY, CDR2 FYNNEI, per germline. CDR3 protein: CASSPGVKVDTQYF. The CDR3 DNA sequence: TGTGCCAGCAGCCCCGGGGTTAAGGTAGATACGCAGTATTTT.

This CDR3 reads CASSLGPRGRKLFF. CDR3 in DNA: TGTGCCAGCAGCCTAGGCCCCAGGGGGCGAAAACTGTTTTTT. The chain combines TRBV6-5 with TRBJ1-4, with 8 positions matching TRBD1. CDR1 and CDR2 (germline): MNHEY, SVGAGI. The CDR3 has 14 residues. The junction had 10 bases not matched to a gene; V was cut back by 6 bases and J by 10 bases.